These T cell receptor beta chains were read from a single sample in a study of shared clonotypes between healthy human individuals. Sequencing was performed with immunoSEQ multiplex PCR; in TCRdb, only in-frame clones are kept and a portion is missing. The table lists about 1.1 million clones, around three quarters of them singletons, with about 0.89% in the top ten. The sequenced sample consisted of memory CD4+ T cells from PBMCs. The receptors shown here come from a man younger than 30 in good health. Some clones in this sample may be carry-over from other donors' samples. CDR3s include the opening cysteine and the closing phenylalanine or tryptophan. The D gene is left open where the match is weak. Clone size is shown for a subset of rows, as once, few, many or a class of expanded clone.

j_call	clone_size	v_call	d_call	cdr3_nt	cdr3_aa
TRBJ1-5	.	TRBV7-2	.	TGTGCCAGCAGCTCGGGAGGCAATCAGCCCCAGCATTTT	CASSSGGNQPQHF
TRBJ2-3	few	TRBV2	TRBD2	TGTGCCAGCAGTGAAAGAGCGGGAGACGGCACAGATACGCAGTATTTT	CASSERAGDGTDTQYF
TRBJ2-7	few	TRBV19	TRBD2	TGTGCCAGTAGTATTAGTCAGCGGACTAGCGGGAGACCCTACGAGCAGTACTTC	CASSISQRTSGRPYEQYF
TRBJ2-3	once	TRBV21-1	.	TGTGCCAGCAGTGGGGACAGGGATTGGACAGATACGCAGTATTTT	CASSGDRDWTDTQYF
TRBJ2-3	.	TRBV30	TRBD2	TGTGCCTGGGGGACTAGCGGGACGGCAGATACGCAGTATTTT	CAWGTSGTADTQYF
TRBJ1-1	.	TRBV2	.	TGTGCCAGCAGTTATACGGCCCAGAACACTGAAGCTTTCTTT	CASSYTAQNTEAFF
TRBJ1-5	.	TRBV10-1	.	TGCGCCAGCAGTGAAATAAATGACCAGCCCCAGCATTTT	CASSEINDQPQHF
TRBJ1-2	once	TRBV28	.	TGTGCCAGCATTCTCACCGGGGGGCGAGGTCGCTATGGCTACACCTTC	CASILTGGRGRYGYTF
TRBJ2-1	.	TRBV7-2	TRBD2	TGTGCCAGCAGCAACCAGCGGGAGCTAGCGTTCTTC	CASSNQRELAFF
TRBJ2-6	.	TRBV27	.	TGTGCCAGCAGTTTATGGGCAGGCACCTTTAACGTCCTGACTTTC	CASSLWAGTFNVLTF
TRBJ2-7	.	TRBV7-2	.	TGTGCCAGCAGCCAAGGGCTCCCGGGGTACGAGCAGTACTTC	CASSQGLPGYEQYF
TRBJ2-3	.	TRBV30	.	TGTGCCTGGAGCCGGGAGACAGTAACAGATACGCAGTATTTT	CAWSRETVTDTQYF
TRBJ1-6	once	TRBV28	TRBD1	TGTGCCAGCAGTTTAGGGACAGGTGCATCCTATAATTCACCCCTCCACTTT	CASSLGTGASYNSPLHF
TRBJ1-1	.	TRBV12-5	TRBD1	TGTGCTAGGAAGAGGACCGCATTCGGACAGGGGGTTACTGAAGCTTTCTTT	CARKRTAFGQGVTEAFF
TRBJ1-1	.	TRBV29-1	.	TGCAGCGTTTTGTCCGCCATGAACACTGAAGCTTTCTTT	CSVLSAMNTEAFF
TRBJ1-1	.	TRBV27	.	TGTGCCAGCAGTTTGATCAGGGCAGGTGAAGCTTTCTTT	CASSLIRAGEAFF
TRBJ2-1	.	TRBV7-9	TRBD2	TGTGCCAGCAGTCCCGGGACTAGCGGGTTATCTGAGCAGTTCTTC	CASSPGTSGLSEQFF
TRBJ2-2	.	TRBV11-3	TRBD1	TGTGCCAGCAGTCACCCGGGACAGGGGGCGATCGGGGAGCTGTTTTTT	CASSHPGQGAIGELFF
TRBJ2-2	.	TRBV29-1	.	TGCAGCGTGGATATAAGGAACACCGGGGAGCTGTTTTTT	CSVDIRNTGELFF
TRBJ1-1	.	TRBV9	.	TGTGCCAGCAGCGTATCTCATTGGGGGAACACTGAAGCTTTCTTT	CASSVSHWGNTEAFF
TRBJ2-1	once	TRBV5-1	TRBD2	TGCGCCAGCAGCTTGGGACTAGCGGGACTCTACAATGAGCAGTTCTTC	CASSLGLAGLYNEQFF
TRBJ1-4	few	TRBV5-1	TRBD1	TGCGCCAGCAGCTTGGTAAGGGGGCCTAAGGATGAAAAACTGTTTTTT	CASSLVRGPKDEKLFF
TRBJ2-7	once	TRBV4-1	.	TGCGCCAGCAGCCGACCCAATTACGAGCAGTACTTC	CASSRPNYEQYF
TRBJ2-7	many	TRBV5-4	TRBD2	TGTGCCAGCAGCCTGGGGGAGGGATACGAGCAGTACTTC	CASSLGEGYEQYF
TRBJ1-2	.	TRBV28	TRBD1	TGTGCCAGCAACTGGGGACAGGTTGCTAACTATGGCTACACCTTC	CASNWGQVANYGYTF
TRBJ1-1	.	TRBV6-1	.	TGTGCCAGCAGTCCCTTAGGGGGGAACACTGAAGCTTTCTTT	CASSPLGGNTEAFF
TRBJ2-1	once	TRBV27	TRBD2	TGTGCCAGCAGTAAGGGACTAGCGGACAATGAGCAGTTCTTC	CASSKGLADNEQFF
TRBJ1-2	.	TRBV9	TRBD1	TGTGCCAGCAGCCCCAGACAGGGGGCTATCGGCTACACCTTC	CASSPRQGAIGYTF
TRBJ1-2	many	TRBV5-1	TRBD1	TGCGCCAGCAGCTTCGGGACAGGGGGCCGAATGGGCTACACCTTC	CASSFGTGGRMGYTF
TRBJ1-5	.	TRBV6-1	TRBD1	TGTGCCAGCAGACACCGACAGGGTCAGCCCCAGCATTTT	CASRHRQGQPQHF
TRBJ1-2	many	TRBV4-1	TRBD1	TGCGCCAGCAGCCTCCGGACAGGGGATAACTATGGCTACACCTTC	CASSLRTGDNYGYTF
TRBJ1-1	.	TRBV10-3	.	TGTGCCATCAGTGGACAGTCGAACACTGAAGCTTTCTTT	CAISGQSNTEAFF
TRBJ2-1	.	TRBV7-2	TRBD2	TGTGCCAGCAGCTATTTGCGGGAGGGCGGTGAGCAGTTCTTC	CASSYLREGGEQFF
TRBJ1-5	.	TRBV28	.	TGTGCCAGCAGTTTATCGGACGGTTATAGCAATCAGCCCCAGCATTTT	CASSLSDGYSNQPQHF
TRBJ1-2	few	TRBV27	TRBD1	TGTGCCAGCAGGGGCGGACAGGGAGAGTACTATGGCTACACCTTC	CASRGGQGEYYGYTF
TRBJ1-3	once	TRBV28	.	TGTGCCAGCATTAGGTTCTCTGGAAACACCATATATTTT	CASIRFSGNTIYF
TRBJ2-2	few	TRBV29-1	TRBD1	TGCAGCGTGGGGAAAGGACAGGGGAACACCGGGGAGCTGTTTTTT	CSVGKGQGNTGELFF
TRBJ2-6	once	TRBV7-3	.	TGTGCCAGCAGCCGCTCCTCTGGGGCCAACGTCCTGACTTTC	CASSRSSGANVLTF
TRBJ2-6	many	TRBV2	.	TGTGCCAGCAAAGACACCTACGCTGGGGCCAACGTCCTGACTTTC	CASKDTYAGANVLTF
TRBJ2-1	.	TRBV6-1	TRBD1	TGTGCCAGCGTCGAAGGGACAGGGGCTAATGAGCAGTTCTTC	CASVEGTGANEQFF
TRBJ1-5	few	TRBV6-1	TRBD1	TGTGCCAGCAGTGCTCGGACAGGGGGCAATCAGCCCCAGCATTTT	CASSARTGGNQPQHF
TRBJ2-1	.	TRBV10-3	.	TGTGCCATCAGTGAGTCTGGATGGAGGGAAAATGAGCAGTTCTTC	CAISESGWRENEQFF
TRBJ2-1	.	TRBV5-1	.	TGCGCCAGCAGCTTGGGCCGTAATGAGCAGTTCTTC	CASSLGRNEQFF
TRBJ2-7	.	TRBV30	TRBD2	TGTGCCTGGAGTGTGGGAGCTACTGGACTAGCGGGATACGAGCAGTACTTC	CAWSVGATGLAGYEQYF
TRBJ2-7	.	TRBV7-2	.	TGTGCCAGCAGCTTAGGGGCCAGACATCAATCCTACGAGCAGTACTTC	CASSLGARHQSYEQYF
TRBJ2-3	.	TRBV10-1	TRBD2	TGCGTTCAGGCCGTCCTAGCGGCCATGGCCCCAGATACGCAGTATTTT	CVQAVLAAMAPDTQYF
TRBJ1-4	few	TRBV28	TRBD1	TGTGCCAGCAGTGGAGGGACAGGGGTGGGTGAAAAACTGTTTTTT	CASSGGTGVGEKLFF
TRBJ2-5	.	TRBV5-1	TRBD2	TGCGCCAGCAGCCTAACGCCAACAGGGGGAAGGACTAGCGGGCCCCAGTACTTC	CASSLTPTGGRTSGPQYF
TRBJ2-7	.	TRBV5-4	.	TGTGCCAGCAGCCTAGTCGGGGGTGGTGGCGAGCAGTACTTC	CASSLVGGGGEQYF
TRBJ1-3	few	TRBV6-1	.	TGTGCCAGCAGGGGAACAGGGATCGGTGGAAACACCATATATTTT	CASRGTGIGGNTIYF
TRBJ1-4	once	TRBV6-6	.	TGTGCCAGCAAGACAGCGGGAAAACTGTTTTTT	CASKTAGKLFF
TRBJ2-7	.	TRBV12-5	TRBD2	TGTGCTAGTGGTTTGGCCCCTTGGCTAGCGGGAAGCGAGCAGTACTTC	CASGLAPWLAGSEQYF
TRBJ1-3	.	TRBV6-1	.	TGTGCCAGCAGTGAAGGTCTGGGGGGAAACACCATATATTTT	CASSEGLGGNTIYF
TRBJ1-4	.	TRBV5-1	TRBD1	TGCGCCAGCAGCTCGTCCGGGGACAGGGTGGGAGGAAAACTGTTTTTT	CASSSSGDRVGGKLFF
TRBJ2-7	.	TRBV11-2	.	TGTGCCAGCAGCTTAGGGAGACAGTACTCCTACGAGCAGTACTTC	CASSLGRQYSYEQYF